This TCR beta chain stems from a study of T-cell reconstitution after alpha-beta-depleted transplantation in children. Unique molecular identifiers were built into the TCRbeta library. TCRdb recomputed calls from the PCR reads with MiXCR, one row per CDR3 protein. The table records nearly 550,000 distinct CDR3 sequences, 18% of them present only once. This clonotype was counted a few times. The CDR3 is made up of 14 amino acids. Trimming took off 2 bases at V and 2 bases at J, with 10 bases between the two ends. Germline CDR1 reads MNHEY; CDR2 reads SMNVEV (reference sequence). The rearrangement links TRBV27 to TRBJ2-7; no firm D call. The clonotype comes from a human donor who donated a stem cell graft to a child with acute lymphoblastic leukemia. The source material was PBMCs from the stem cell graft donor, sampled from the stem cell graft. The CDR3, as DNA: TGTGCCAGCAGTTTAAGCCAAAATACCTACGAGCAGTACTTC. This sequence encodes CASSLSQNTYEQYF.